The clone carrying this T cell receptor beta chain has a handful of counts. The entry originates in a study of control samples from healthy donors and cancer patients. This CDR3 contains 14 residues. Germline CDR1 LNHNV, CDR2 YYDKDF (reference sequence). Trimming shortened V by 8 bases and J by 10 bases, and 18 bases separated the two germline ends. The table came from immunoSEQ multiplex PCR; TCRdb's copy has only in-frame clones and leaves some out. This table has 70,000 to 85,000 clones, 75% to 85% appearing once. This TCR was sampled from a man in his 60s with head and neck cancer. Sequences were obtained from PBMCs. This chain joins TRBV15 and TRBJ1-6; D is possibly TRBD1 (6 bases). CDR3 region: CATSRGQGFSPLHF. The CDR3 nucleotides read TGTGCCACCTCACGGGGGCAGGGTTTCTCACCCCTCCACTTT.